This TCR beta chain was obtained from a study of CD8+CD57+ T cells in acquired aplastic anemia. Regarding the study as a whole: A significant difference in CD8+ Simpson's diversity between patients and controls was not found.

Both TCR beta VDJ combination and CDR3 sequence profiling were carried out. Genomic DNA was the template for this profiling. TCRdb used MiXCR to reprocess the reads, holding one entry per CDR3 protein. The sample holds around 170,000 distinct CDR3 sequences, approximately 46% seen once. Worth noting for this clonotype: Its antigen is not known.

This receptor was identified in a human donor in good health. The sequencing sample was made of sorted CD4+, CD8+, or CD8+CD57+ T cells (not recorded which) from PBMCs.

CDR3 region: CASSLDKPYEQYF. DNA for the CDR3: TGTGCCAGCAGTTTGGACAAACCCTACGAGCAGTACTTC. The chain is built from TRBV12-3 or TRBV12-4 and TRBJ2-7, with a possible D match to TRBD1 (5 bases). This CDR3 comprises 13 residues. V was shortened by 3 bases and J by 2 bases, with 8 bases between the two germline ends.